This TCR beta chain was documented in a study of identical twins. CDR1 and CDR2 (germline): SGHAT, FQNNGV. This CDR3 region has 15 residues. Trimming cost V 0 bases and J 0 bases, with 8 bases left between them. TCRdb re-called the 5' RACE reads with MiXCR, one entry per CDR3 protein. The sample includes some 790,000 distinct CDR3 sequences, roughly 20% of them seen just once. This same sample was also part of a study on T cells expressing NK-cell markers. Per that paper: The authors restricted sorting to alpha-beta TCR T cells with an anti-gamma-delta TCR antibody in several experiments.

Sequenced sample: PBMCs. This sequence originates from a woman aged 18-29 years in good health. The rearrangement uses TRBV11-2 and TRBJ1-1; D gene unclear. CDR3 in amino acids: CASSLEKVLNTEAFF. CDR3 nucleotide sequence: TGTGCCAGCAGCTTAGAAAAGGTTTTGAACACTGAAGCTTTCTTT.